This entry lists 26 T cell receptor beta chains sequenced from one sample in a study of blood T cells in healthy people across ages. A second PCR, run for about 6 to 11 cycles, used a sample-barcoded 5' primer plus a J-beta primer mix. TCRdb analysed the 5' RACE reads with MiXCR anew, one entry per CDR3 protein. The table lists roughly 1,800,000 distinct CDR3 sequences, roughly 49% of them singletons. The material sequenced was blood. The source of these receptors is a woman aged 40 to 50 in good health.

With regard to this clonotype: An end of the junction differs from the germline gene, which may be a read error. This CDR3 reads CTSSGQGSDEQYF. CDR3 sequence (DNA): TGTACCAGCAGTGGGCAGGGGTCTGACGAGCAGTACTTC. The rearrangement links TRBV28 to TRBJ2-7, with D perhaps TRBD1 (6 bases). The length of the CDR3 is 13 residues. The germline CDR1 and CDR2 sequences are MDHEN and SYDVKM.

A remark on this clonotype: An end of the junction does not agree with germline; a read error may underlie this. DNA of the CDR3: TGTGTCAGCAGCTTAGTCCGAGGGGGAGGATTAGCCAAAAACATTCAGTACTTC. Translating it yields CVSSLVRGGGLAKNIQYF. The chain joins TRBV7-2 to TRBJ2-4, with D perhaps being TRBD1 or TRBD2 (6 bases each). Germline V gives CDR1 SGHTA, CDR2 FQGNSA. There are 18 residues in the CDR3.

The rearrangement links TRBV20-1 to TRBJ2-4, with 8 bases identical to TRBD1. Matching the DNA end better, TRBJ2-7 makes the J call doubtful. The CDR3 covers 16 residues. Germline V gene data show CDR1 as DFQATT and CDR2 as SNEGSKA (reference sequence). The CDR3 spells CSARGAGGANLYEQYF. The CDR3 DNA reads as TGCAGTGCTAGGGGGGCAGGGGGCGCGAACCTCTACGAGCAGTACTTC.

Notes on this clonotype: This clone may be a read error of a much larger clone one base away. The chain is built from TRBV10-3 and TRBJ2-5; tentative D call: TRBD1 (6 bases). Germline V CDR1 and CDR2: ENHRY, SYGVKD. The CDR3 has 12 amino acids. Here the CDR3 reads CAARDNLRTRYF. The CDR3 nucleotides are TGTGCCGCCCGGGACAACCTAAGGACCCGGTACTTC.

The chain has TRBV20-1 and TRBJ1-5, with 11 bases identical to TRBD1. Trimming took 6 bases from V and 5 from J; bases not matched to a gene: 6. Germline-derived CDR1 and CDR2 are DFQATT and SNEGSKA (reference sequence). The CDR3 covers 14 residues. The CDR3 DNA sequence: TGCAGTGCACCGGGACAGGGGGTTCATCAGCCCCAGCATTTT. Its translation is CSAPGQGVHQPQHF.

This clonotype was found a few times. V usage is TRBV20-1 and J usage is TRBJ2-7; the match to TRBD1 covers 9 bases. V was pared by 5 bases and J by 4 bases, with 9 bases of the junction left unmatched. Germline V CDR1 and CDR2: DFQATT, SNEGSKA (reference sequence). The CDR3 is 14 amino acids. In nucleotides, the CDR3 is TGCAGTGCTCCGAAAGGGACAGGGTTTTACGAGCAGTACTTC. Encoded protein: CSAPKGTGFYEQYF.

The table lists this clonotype with a few counts. The junction departs from the called germline gene at one end, perhaps through a read error. This chain links TRBV7-3 with TRBJ1-5; 8 positions agree with TRBD1. This CDR3 has 16 residues. Germline CDR1 SGHTA, CDR2 FQGTGA. The CDR3 loop is CASSITGGRRNQPQHF. Here the CDR3 DNA reads TGTGCCAGCAGCATAACAGGGGGAAGGCGCAATCAGCCCCAGCATTTT. Full variable domain (rest looked up from reference TRBV7-3 and TRBJ1-5): GAGVSQTPSNKVTEKGKYVELRCDPISGHTALYWYRQSLGQGPEFLIYFQGTGAADDSGLPNDRFFAVRPEGSVSTLKIQRTERGDSAVYLCASSITGGRRNQPQHFGDGTRLSIL.

This clonotype was detected a few times. CDR3 sequence (DNA): TGTGCCAGCAGCCCCGCGGGCAGCGGTAACTATGGCTACACCTTC. Amino acids: CASSPAGSGNYGYTF. This chain connects TRBV27 to TRBJ1-2, with D unclear. V was clipped by 6 bases and J by 1 base, with 15 bases between them. Looked up from germline, CDR1 is MNHEY and CDR2 is SMNVEV (reference sequence). The CDR3 spans 15 residues.

This chain joins TRBV7-8 and TRBJ2-1; the D is unclear. The germline gives CDR1 SGHVS, CDR2 FQNEAQ. Trimming shortened V by 5 bases and J by 2 bases, and 16 bases separated the two germline ends. The CDR3 runs to 16 residues. The DNA of the CDR3 is TGTGCCAGCAGCCCCATCAAGGGCCGGGCCTACAATGAGCAGTTCTTC. Protein sequence: CASSPIKGRAYNEQFF.

The J gene is TRBJ1-1, the V gene TRBV7-8; the match to TRBD1 covers 7 bases. Germline V CDR1 and CDR2: SGHVS, FQNEAQ. V lost 0 bases to trimming and J lost 3 bases; unmatched junction nucleotides: 1. The CDR3 is 14 residues long. CDR3 residues: CASSLATGDTEAFF. The CDR3 nucleotides read TGTGCCAGCAGCTTAGCAACAGGGGACACTGAAGCTTTCTTT.

Comments on this clonotype: A junction boundary mismatches the germline segment, possibly from a read error. V gene TRBV27 combines with J gene TRBJ1-5; no reliable D call. The CDR3 is made up of 15 amino acids. CDR1 and CDR2 (germline): MNHEY, SMNVEV (reference sequence). The CDR3 protein is CASSLSMAPNQPQHF. Here the CDR3 DNA reads TGTGCCAGCAGTCTATCGATGGCCCCCAATCAGCCCCAGCATTTT.

The chain links TRBV5-1 to TRBJ2-6, with a weak D call TRBD2 (6 bases). Germline loops: CDR1 SGHRS, CDR2 YFSETQ. CDR3 length equals 15 residues. Trimming left V 7 bases short and J 5 bases short, with 16 bases between. The CDR3 bases are TGCGCCAGCGCTAAGGGGACTTCTAGGGCCAACGTCCTGACTTTC. It yields the protein CASAKGTSRANVLTF. Supplemented by reference TRBV5-1 and TRBJ2-6, the full variable domain reads KAGVTQTPRYLIKTRGQQVTLSCSPISGHRSVSWYQQTPGQGLQFLFEYFSETQRNKGNFPGRFSGRQFSNSRSEMNVSTLELGDSALYLCASAKGTSRANVLTFGAGSRLTVL.

The V gene is TRBV20-1, the J gene TRBJ2-1; weak D call: TRBD2 (6 bases). Trimming removed 6 bases from V and 3 bases from J, with 18 bases in between. Per the germline V gene, CDR1 is DFQATT and CDR2 is SNEGSKA (reference sequence). The CDR3 runs to 15 residues. CDR3 nucleotide sequence: TGCAGTGCGAAGATGGCGGGACTCAGCTACAATGAGCAGTTCTTC. Protein: CSAKMAGLSYNEQFF.

The rearrangement uses TRBV12-3 or TRBV12-4 and TRBJ2-5; 12 nucleotides agree with TRBD1. Near its end, the DNA agrees better with TRBJ2-7, so the J call may be wrong. The CDR3 extends over 17 amino acids. This CDR3 reads CASSFSYPGQGAYEQYF. CDR3 DNA sequence: TGTGCCAGCAGTTTTTCGTATCCGGGACAGGGGGCGTACGAGCAGTACTTC.

A word on this clonotype: The junction departs from germline at one end; a sequencing error may be responsible. The V gene is TRBV7-7, the J gene TRBJ2-5, with 9 bases lining up with TRBD1. The J call is doubtful: the DNA matches TRBJ2-1 better. There are 15 residues in the CDR3. CDR1 and CDR2 (germline): SSHAT, FNYEAQ (reference sequence). The CDR3 protein is CASSLGTGSKETQFF. The CDR3 nucleotides read TGTGCTAGCAGCTTGGGGACAGGGTCAAAAGAGACCCAGTTCTTC.

This chain uses TRBV7-2 with TRBJ2-1; D remains ambiguous. The CDR3 is 15 amino acids. Germline V gives CDR1 SGHTA, CDR2 FQGNSA. Trimming removed 7 bases at V and 0 bases at J, with 13 bases between. In nucleotides, the CDR3 is TGTGCCAGCAATATCCAGGTTAGCTCCTACAATGAGCAGTTCTTC. Its protein is CASNIQVSSYNEQFF. The full variable domain, rest sourced from reference TRBV7-2 and TRBJ2-1, is GAGVSQSPSNKVTEKGKDVELRCDPISGHTALYWYRQSLGQGLEFLIYFQGNSAPDKSGLPSDRFSAERTGGSVSTLTIQRTQQEDSAVYLCASNIQVSSYNEQFFGPGTRLTVL.

The J gene is TRBJ2-1, the V gene TRBV11-2, with D perhaps being TRBD1 or TRBD2 (5 bases each). Between the trimmed V and J ends, which lost 4 bases and 10 bases, there was a span of 20 bases. This CDR3 is built from 15 residues. In germline, CDR1 is SGHAT, CDR2 FQNNGV. The CDR3 protein is CASSYLGRPGQEQFF. The CDR3 nucleotides read TGTGCCAGCAGCTACCTGGGACGCCCGGGGCAGGAGCAGTTCTTC.

The chain joins TRBV4-1 to TRBJ2-3; TRBD2 agrees at 9 bases. Germline lookup yields CDR1 MGHRA and CDR2 YSYEKL. V was pared by 1 base and J by 2 bases, with 7 bases of the junction left unmatched. The CDR3 totals 17 residues. The DNA for the CDR3 is TGCGCCAGCAGCCAAGTCCCTAGCGGGGCCTTCACAGATACGCAGTATTTT. Protein product: CASSQVPSGAFTDTQYF.

The V gene is TRBV20-1, the J gene TRBJ2-6; D gene uncertain. Germline CDR1 DFQATT, CDR2 SNEGSKA (reference sequence). V dropped 0 bases and J dropped 0 bases, with 6 bases sitting between them. CDR3 length equals 15 residues. CDR3 DNA sequence: TGCAGTGCTAGAGAATTATTCTCTGGGGCCAACGTCCTGACTTTC. Its translation is CSARELFSGANVLTF.

V usage is TRBV18 and J usage is TRBJ2-5; 7 nucleotides line up with TRBD1. The J call may be mistaken, given a closer DNA end match to TRBJ2-7. Germline V gene sequence: CDR1 KGHSH, CDR2 LQKENI. The CDR3 has 17 amino acids. The CDR3 here is CASSPLRSTGRSDEQYF. DNA for the CDR3: TGTGCCAGCTCACCACTCCGATCGACAGGGCGCTCGGACGAGCAGTACTTC.

This clonotype was recorded a few times. The chain's CDR3 is CSAKHPDRFGEQYF. The CDR3 DNA is TGCAGTGCTAAGCACCCCGACAGGTTCGGCGAGCAGTACTTC. The V call is TRBV20-1, the J call TRBJ2-5; possibly TRBD1 for D (6 bases). The end of the DNA is better explained by TRBJ2-7, so the J call may be wrong. Germline CDR1 reads DFQATT; CDR2 reads SNEGSKA (reference sequence). The CDR3 extends over 14 amino acids.

This clonotype was seen a few times. The chain joins TRBV28 to TRBJ2-3, with D possibly matching TRBD1 (6 bases). V was cut by 6 bases and J by 7 bases, with 11 bases left in between. Per the germline V gene, CDR1 is MDHEN and CDR2 is SYDVKM. The CDR3 has 12 residues. CDR3 sequence (DNA): TGTGCCAGCAGCCCAGGGGCACATACGCAGTATTTT. Translating gives CASSPGAHTQYF.

CDR3 region: CSARDYNRQETQYF. CDR3 nucleotides: TGCAGTGCTAGAGATTATAACAGACAAGAGACCCAGTACTTC. The genes are TRBV20-1 and TRBJ2-5, with D hard to call. Germline V gene lookup returns CDR1 DFQATT and CDR2 SNEGSKA (reference sequence). This CDR3 is 14 amino acids long. V was pared by 0 bases and J by 2 bases, with 10 bases between.

The chain is built from TRBV3-1 and TRBJ2-3; no firm D call. From germline, CDR1 is LGHDT and CDR2 YNNKEL (reference sequence). The CDR3 is 15 residues long. V lost 0 bases and J lost 0, with 7 bases in between. CDR3 in amino acids: CASSQDLHSTDTQYF. CDR3 DNA: TGTGCCAGCAGCCAAGATCTCCACAGCACAGATACGCAGTATTTT.

The rearrangement joins TRBV7-2 to TRBJ2-1, with 7 bases fitting TRBD2. Germline lookup yields CDR1 SGHTA and CDR2 FQGNSA. CDR3 length: 16 amino acids. V shed 2 bases and J 4 bases; nucleotides not matched to a gene: 8. CDR3 in amino acids: CASSLSGGSGYNEQFF. Written as DNA, the CDR3 is TGTGCCAGCAGCTTATCCGGGGGGAGCGGTTACAATGAGCAGTTCTTC.

J is TRBJ2-7 and V is TRBV6-2 or TRBV6-3, with D perhaps matching TRBD1 (6 bases). The J call may be incorrect, as the DNA end agrees better with TRBJ2-5. Germline values: CDR1 MNHEY, CDR2 SVGEGT. The CDR3 runs 14 residues. The CDR3 nucleotides read TGTGCCAGCAGCTACCTGGGGGCTGGGGAGACCCAGTACTTC. As protein: CASSYLGAGETQYF.